Below, one T cell receptor beta chain is given with its context. Its target is not known. Repertoires were generated with immunoSEQ multiplex PCR, while TCRdb's copy carries only in-frame clones and drops some. This table has 400,000 or so clones, 96% appearing once. The data originate from a study of shared clonotypes between healthy human individuals. Findings of the study overall: Among donors, the sharing of clonotypes was expected to be influenced by sequencing depth. Sharing across a handful of donors was seen in 5% to 5.5% of naive CD4 clonotypes.

Donors were healthy HIV-negative adults without recent acute infections or vaccinations. CCR7-negative CD45RA+ TemRA cells were pooled with CD45RO+ cells for CD8 memory. Sequencing was carried out using memory CD8+ T cells sorted from blood. The subset is: CD45RO+ cells pooled with CCR7-negative TemRA cells. The clonotype originates from a young man in good health.

This CDR3 is CATSRERTMRAGGPYEQYF. In DNA form, the CDR3 reads TGTGCCACCAGCAGAGAGAGAACAATGCGGGCGGGAGGGCCCTACGAGCAGTACTTC. This rearrangement joins TRBV15 to TRBJ2-7; 9 nucleotides match TRBD2. The CDR3 totals 19 residues. V lost 0 bases, J lost 2 bases, and 14 bases stayed unmatched. Germline V lookup: CDR1 LNHNV, CDR2 YYDKDF (reference sequence).